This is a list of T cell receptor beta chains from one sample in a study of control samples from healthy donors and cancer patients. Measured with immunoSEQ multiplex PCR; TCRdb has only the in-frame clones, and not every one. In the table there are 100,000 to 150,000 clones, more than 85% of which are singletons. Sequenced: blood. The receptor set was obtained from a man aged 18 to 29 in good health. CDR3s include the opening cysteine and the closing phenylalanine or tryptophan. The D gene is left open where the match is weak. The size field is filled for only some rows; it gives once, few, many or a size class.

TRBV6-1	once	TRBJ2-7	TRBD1	CASSGFDRDRGTYEQYF	TGTGCCAGCAGTGGGTTCGACCGGGACAGGGGTACCTACGAGCAGTACTTC
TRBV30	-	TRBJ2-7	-	CAWSKVPLSYEQYF	TGTGCCTGGAGTAAGGTGCCACTATCCTACGAGCAGTACTTC
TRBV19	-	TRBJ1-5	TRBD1	CASSLIGTVNNQPQHF	TGTGCCAGTAGTCTGATTGGGACAGTCAACAATCAGCCCCAGCATTTT
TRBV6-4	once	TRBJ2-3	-	CASSDRGSTDTQYF	TGTGCCAGCAGTGATCGGGGTAGCACAGATACGCAGTATTTT
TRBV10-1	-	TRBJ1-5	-	CASSDSNQPQHF	TGCGCCAGCAGTGACAGCAATCAGCCCCAGCATTTT
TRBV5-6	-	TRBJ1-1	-	CASSLVGGNTEAFF	TGTGCCAGCAGCTTGGTAGGAGGGAACACTGAAGCTTTCTTT
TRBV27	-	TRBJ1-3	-	CASRALGDNTIYF	TGTGCCAGCAGGGCCCTGGGGGATAACACCATATATTTT
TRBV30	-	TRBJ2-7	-	CAWSLGASYEQYF	TGTGCCTGGAGCCTGGGGGCTTCCTACGAGCAGTACTTC
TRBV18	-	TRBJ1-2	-	CASSPLTGTANYGYTF	TGTGCCAGCTCACCTTTAACCGGGACGGCTAACTATGGCTACACCTTC
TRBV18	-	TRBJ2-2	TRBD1	CASSPDRAGELFF	TGTGCCAGCTCACCGGACAGGGCTGGGGAGCTGTTTTTT
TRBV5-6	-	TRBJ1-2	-	CASSLPAQASYGYTF	TGTGCCAGCAGCTTGCCTGCCCAGGCCTCCTATGGCTACACCTTC
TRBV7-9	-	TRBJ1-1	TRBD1	CASSLSQGAGTEAFF	TGTGCCAGCAGCTTAAGCCAGGGGGCAGGCACTGAAGCTTTCTTT
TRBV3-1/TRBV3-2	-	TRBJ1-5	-	CASSHEEDSRLREPQHF	TGTGCCAGCAGCCACGAAGAGGACAGTCGCTTGCGAGAGCCCCAGCATTTT
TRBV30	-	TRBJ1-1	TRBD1	CAWKGDRDNTEAFF	TGTGCCTGGAAAGGGGACAGGGACAACACTGAAGCTTTCTTT
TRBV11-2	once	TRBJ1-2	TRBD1	CASSSLQGANYGYTF	TGTGCCAGCAGCTCACTACAGGGGGCTAACTATGGCTACACCTTC
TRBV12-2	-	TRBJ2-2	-	CASRPAGELFF	TGTGCAAGTCGCCCCGCCGGGGAGCTGTTTTTT
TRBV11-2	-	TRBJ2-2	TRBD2	CASSRTSGGPGELFF	TGTGCCAGCAGTCGGACTAGCGGGGGGCCCGGGGAGCTGTTTTTT
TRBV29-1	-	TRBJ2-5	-	CSVEGKGRETQYF	TGCAGCGTTGAGGGAAAGGGGCGCGAGACCCAGTACTTC
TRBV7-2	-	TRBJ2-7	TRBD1	CASSFDRASYEQYF	TGTGCCAGCAGCTTTGACAGGGCATCCTACGAGCAGTACTTC
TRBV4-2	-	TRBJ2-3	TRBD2	CASSPETSGYSTDTQYF	TGTGCCAGCAGCCCAGAGACTAGCGGGTATAGCACAGATACGCAGTATTTT
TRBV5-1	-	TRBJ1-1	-	CASSLLGNTEAFF	TGCGCCAGCAGCTTGCTGGGGAACACTGAAGCTTTCTTT
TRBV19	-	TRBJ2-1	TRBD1	CASSTAGQGGREQFF	TGTGCCAGTAGTACCGCGGGACAGGGCGGAAGGGAGCAGTTCTTC
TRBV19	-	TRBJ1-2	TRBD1	CASRTGANYGYTF	TGTGCCAGTAGAACAGGGGCTAACTATGGCTACACCTTC
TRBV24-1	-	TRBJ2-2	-	CATSDSDSGELFF	TGTGCCACCAGTGACTCCGACTCCGGGGAGCTGTTTTTT
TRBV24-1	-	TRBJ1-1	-	CATSGPDGAFF	TGTGCCACCAGTGGACCGGACGGGGCTTTCTTT
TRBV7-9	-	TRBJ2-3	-	CASSLVRDGTDTQYF	TGTGCCAGCAGCTTAGTTAGGGACGGCACAGATACGCAGTATTTT
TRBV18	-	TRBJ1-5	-	CASSFTGPRQPQHF	TGTGCCAGCTCATTTACAGGGCCCAGGCAGCCCCAGCATTTT
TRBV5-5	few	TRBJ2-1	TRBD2	CASSDLLAGAYNEQFF	TGTGCCAGCAGCGACCTCCTAGCGGGGGCTTACAATGAGCAGTTCTTC
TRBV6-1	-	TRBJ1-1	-	CASSEGIPAAFF	TGTGCCAGCAGTGAAGGGATCCCCGCGGCTTTCTTT